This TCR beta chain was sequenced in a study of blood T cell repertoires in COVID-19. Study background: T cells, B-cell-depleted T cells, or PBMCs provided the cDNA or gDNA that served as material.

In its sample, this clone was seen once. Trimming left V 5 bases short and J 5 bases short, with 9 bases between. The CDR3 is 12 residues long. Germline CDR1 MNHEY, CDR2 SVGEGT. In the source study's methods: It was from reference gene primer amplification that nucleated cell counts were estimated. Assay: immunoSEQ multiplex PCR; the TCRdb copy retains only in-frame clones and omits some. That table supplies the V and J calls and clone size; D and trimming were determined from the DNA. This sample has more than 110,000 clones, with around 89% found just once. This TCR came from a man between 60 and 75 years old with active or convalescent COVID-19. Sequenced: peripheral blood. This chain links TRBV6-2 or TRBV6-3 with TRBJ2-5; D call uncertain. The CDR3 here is CASSPPRETQYF. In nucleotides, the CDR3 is TGTGCCAGCAGTCCCCCCCGGGAGACCCAGTACTTC.